The clone carrying this T cell receptor (beta chain) was detected ten times or more. The source of the sample is a study of CD8+CD57+ T cells in acquired aplastic anemia. Germline values: CDR1 SGHAT, CDR2 FQDESV (reference sequence). The CDR3 sequence is 16 residues long. The trim removed 2 bases at V and 5 bases at J, leaving 5 bases unmatched. According to the study, genomic DNA was the template for TCR beta VDJ and CDR3 profiling. TCRdb analysed the reads with MiXCR anew, one entry per CDR3 protein. Of approximately 130,000 distinct CDR3 sequences detected, under 65% appear once; the ten largest clones hold about 31%. CD8+CD57+ cell expansion had been shown by flow cytometry in patients chosen for sequencing.

The sample comprised sorted CD4+, CD8+, or CD8+CD57+ T cells (not recorded which) from PBMCs. This chain links TRBV11-1 with TRBJ2-1, with TRBD2 matching over 11 bases. The TCR was taken from a human donor with aplastic anemia. CDR3 loop: CASSLPSGGYNNEQFF. The CDR3, as DNA: TGTGCCAGCAGCTTACCTAGCGGGGGGTATAACAATGAGCAGTTCTTC.